Each of the 25 T cell receptor beta chains below was sequenced from the same sample in a study of blood T cell repertoires in COVID-19. Sequenced by immunoSEQ multiplex PCR; TCRdb stores in-frame clones only, minus some. The data show 50,000 to 70,000 clones, roughly 80% seen once. What was sequenced was peripheral blood. These TCRs come from a man aged 80 or over with COVID-19, enrolled during active disease.

This chain links TRBV5-1 with TRBJ2-3; D uncertain. There are 13 residues in the CDR3. V lost 7 bases and J 2 bases, leaving 11 bases between the germline ends. Per germline, CDR1 SGHRS and CDR2 YFSETQ. In nucleotides, the CDR3 is TGCGCCAGCGGATCAGCGAACACAGATACGCAGTATTTT. Translating gives CASGSANTDTQYF.

The chain uses TRBV7-3 and TRBJ2-3; 12 nucleotides align to TRBD2. CDR3 length: 18 residues. Germline CDR1 and CDR2: SGHTA and FQGTGA. V dropped 0 bases and J dropped 4; count of bases not matched to a gene: 8. CDR3 in amino acids: CASSLTGPGTSGSDTQYF. In DNA form, the CDR3 reads TGTGCCAGCAGCTTAACGGGACCGGGGACTAGCGGGTCAGATACGCAGTATTTT. Looking up the rest from reference TRBV7-3 and TRBJ2-3 gives the full variable domain: GAGVSQTPSNKVTEKGKYVELRCDPISGHTALYWYRQSLGQGPEFLIYFQGTGAADDSGLPNDRFFAVRPEGSVSTLKIQRTERGDSAVYLCASSLTGPGTSGSDTQYFGPGTRLTVL.

This clone was seen only a few times. This chain links TRBV25-1 with TRBJ2-5; 8 bases fit TRBD1. With 5 bases clipped from V and 2 bases from J, the junction kept 7 bases outside the gene matches. CDR3 size: 15 residues. From germline, CDR1 is MGHDK and CDR2 SYGVNS. Written as DNA, the CDR3 is TGTGCCAGCAGTACTTACAGGGGGAGACAAGAGACCCAGTACTTC. It encodes CASSTYRGRQETQYF.

The V gene is TRBV18, the J gene TRBJ2-1; D remains ambiguous. Trimming removed 6 bases at V and 4 bases at J, with 7 bases between. Germline CDR1 KGHSH, CDR2 LQKENI. This CDR3 has 12 amino acids. As DNA, the CDR3 is TGTGCCAGCTCTACCGGTTACAATGAGCAGTTCTTC. It specifies CASSTGYNEQFF.

J is TRBJ2-6 and V is TRBV19; D unresolved. V lost 3 bases, J lost 2 bases, and 11 bases lay in between. CDR1 and CDR2 from the germline V gene are LNHDA and SQIVND (reference sequence). The CDR3 has 16 amino acids. The CDR3 region has the DNA TGTGCCAGTAGTATGGGTCCCCAGGCTGGGGCCAACGTCCTGACTTTC. Encoded protein: CASSMGPQAGANVLTF. Complete variable domain (other parts from reference TRBV19 and TRBJ2-6): DGGITQSPKYLFRKEGQNVTLSCEQNLNHDAMYWYRQDPGQGLRLIYYSQIVNDFQKGDIAEGYSVSREKKESFPLTVTSAQKNPTAFYLCASSMGPQAGANVLTFGAGSRLTVL.

The chain couples TRBV19 to TRBJ2-1; 8 positions match TRBD1. Germline V gene lookup returns CDR1 LNHDA and CDR2 SQIVND (reference sequence). This CDR3 spans 17 amino acids. Losses at the gene ends were 4 bases for V and 4 bases for J; bases not matched to a gene: 12. The chain's CDR3 is CASSNPPVQGAYNEQFF. CDR3 coding DNA: TGTGCCAGTAGTAACCCCCCTGTGCAGGGGGCTTACAATGAGCAGTTCTTC.

The chain joins TRBV2 to TRBJ2-2, with 10 positions matching TRBD2. Unmatched junction bases numbered 5, after V lost 6 bases and J lost 4 bases. Germline V gene data show CDR1 as SNHLY and CDR2 as FYNNEI. This CDR3 is 15 amino acids long. The CDR3 nucleotides are TGTGCCAGCAGAGCTCTAGCGGGAGTCACCGGGGAGCTGTTTTTT. This codes for CASRALAGVTGELFF.

V and J are TRBV11-1 and TRBJ2-3; D uncertain. Germline V gene data show CDR1 as SGHAT and CDR2 as FQDESV (reference sequence). V lost 6 bases and J 6 bases, leaving 10 bases between the germline ends. The CDR3 totals 12 residues. As DNA, the CDR3 is TGTGCCAGCAGGGCATGGTCTGATACGCAGTATTTT. This codes for CASRAWSDTQYF.

The V gene is TRBV7-2, the J gene TRBJ2-7; D might be TRBD1 (6 bases). Germline-derived CDR1 and CDR2 are SGHTA and FQGNSA. V dropped 5 bases and J dropped 6 bases, with 17 bases sitting between them. The CDR3 extends over 14 amino acids. CDR3 loop: CASSPSWEGGEQYF. The CDR3 DNA follows: TGTGCCAGCAGCCCCAGCTGGGAAGGGGGCGAGCAGTACTTC.

The chain links TRBV6-5 to TRBJ2-2, with D tentatively TRBD2 (6 bases). The germline CDR1 and CDR2 sequences are MNHEY and SVGAGI. This CDR3 spans 13 amino acids. The V gene lost 6 bases and the J gene lost 3 bases, with 8 bases spanning the gap. The CDR3 loop is CASSRGYTGELFF. CDR3 nucleotide sequence: TGTGCCAGCAGCCGGGGGTACACCGGGGAGCTGTTTTTT.

The V call is TRBV24-1, the J call TRBJ2-3, with 8 nucleotides matching TRBD2. This CDR3 is built from 16 residues. Germline CDR1 is KGHDR and CDR2 is SFDVKD. The V gene end was trimmed by 4 bases and the J gene end by 4 bases; junction bases not matched to a gene: 9. DNA for the CDR3: TGTGCCACCAGTGACAACAGCGGGAGAGGCGCAGATACGCAGTATTTT. Its protein product is CATSDNSGRGADTQYF.

V gene TRBV6-4 combines with J gene TRBJ1-1; no reliable D call. Trimming left V 6 bases short and J 1 base short, with 21 bases between. Germline assignment: CDR1 MRHNA and CDR2 SNTAGT. This CDR3 spans 17 amino acids. This CDR3 reads CASSPNPNSMRNTEAFF. The CDR3 coding sequence is TGTGCCAGCAGCCCGAATCCTAATAGCATGAGGAACACTGAAGCTTTCTTT.

V is TRBV5-1 and J is TRBJ2-2; D not certain. The CDR3 runs 16 residues. With 4 bases removed from V and 3 bases from J, the gap between germline ends came to 16 bases. Germline loops: CDR1 SGHRS, CDR2 YFSETQ. In DNA form, the CDR3 reads TGCGCCAGCAGCCGCTTAGTCGGAGTAGACACCGGGGAGCTGTTTTTT. This sequence encodes CASSRLVGVDTGELFF.

The CDR3 bases are TGTGCCACTAGACAGGGCCAAGAGACCCAGTACTTC. Its translation is CATRQGQETQYF. V usage is TRBV19 and J usage is TRBJ2-5; 7 nucleotides line up with TRBD1. This CDR3 comprises 12 residues. The germline V gene has CDR1 LNHDA and CDR2 SQIVND (reference sequence). The junction had 3 bases not matched to a gene; V was cut back by 10 bases and J by 1 base.

CDR3 region: CASSPGTGISGNTIYF. The DNA for the CDR3 is TGTGCCAGCTCACCAGGGACAGGGATCTCTGGAAACACCATATATTTT. The V and J genes are TRBV18 and TRBJ1-3; 9 bases fit TRBD1. After removal of 2 bases from V and 0 bases from J, the junction contained 2 bases not matched to a gene. Germline V lookup: CDR1 KGHSH, CDR2 LQKENI. The CDR3 runs 16 residues.

This clone has only a few counts. The rearrangement joins TRBV7-2 to TRBJ2-1, with 13 bases fitting TRBD2. The CDR3 consists of 16 residues. Germline-derived CDR1 and CDR2 are SGHTA and FQGNSA. After removal of 5 bases from V and 12 bases from J, the junction contained 13 bases not matched to a gene. The CDR3 region is CASSPNRGLAGDWQFF. DNA of the CDR3: TGTGCCAGCAGCCCCAACCGAGGACTAGCGGGGGATTGGCAGTTCTTC.

The chain joins TRBV7-3 to TRBJ1-2, with D possibly being TRBD1 (5 bases). Per germline, CDR1 SGHTA and CDR2 FQGTGA. The CDR3 spans 14 residues. The germline V and J ends were trimmed by 5 bases and 2 bases, with 12 bases remaining between them. CDR3 coding DNA: TGTGCCAGCAGCCACTCGACAGCAAACTATGGCTACACCTTC. Residues: CASSHSTANYGYTF.

The J gene is TRBJ1-2, the V gene TRBV18, with 7 bases aligning to TRBD1. Looked up from germline, CDR1 is KGHSH and CDR2 is LQKENI. V was pared by 2 bases and J by 9 bases, with 12 bases of the junction left unmatched. This CDR3 region has 15 residues. CDR3 coding DNA: TGTGCCAGCTCACCAACCTCTAACAGGGGCTCTAGCTACACCTTC. This codes for CASSPTSNRGSSYTF.

Here the CDR3 reads CASNGGEGTGELFF. CDR3 coding DNA: TGCGCCAGCAACGGAGGTGAAGGGACCGGGGAGCTGTTTTTT. This chain connects TRBV10-1 to TRBJ2-2; D might be TRBD2 (5 bases). Germline V gene data show CDR1 as WNHNN and CDR2 as SYGVQD (reference sequence). The CDR3 is made up of 14 amino acids. V was cut by 7 bases and J by 5 bases, with 14 bases left in between.

This chain uses TRBV28 with TRBJ1-5, with TRBD1 identical over 10 bases. V lost 4 bases, J lost 6 bases, and 6 bases stayed unmatched. CDR3 size: 15 residues. Germline V gene data show CDR1 as MDHEN and CDR2 as SYDVKM. The CDR3 loop is CASSSTGGAGQPQHF. DNA of the CDR3: TGTGCCAGCAGTTCGACAGGGGGCGCGGGTCAGCCCCAGCATTTT.

V usage is TRBV19 and J usage is TRBJ1-5; TRBD1 agrees at 8 bases. The CDR3 has 20 amino acids. V gave up 3 bases and J gave up 0 bases; unmatched junction bases: 16. Germline CDR1 is LNHDA and CDR2 is SQIVND (reference sequence). This chain's CDR3 is CASSISPQGAFINSNQPQHF. DNA for the CDR3: TGTGCCAGTAGTATTTCGCCCCAGGGGGCATTCATCAATAGCAATCAGCCCCAGCATTTT.

The V call is TRBV19, the J call TRBJ1-1; the match to TRBD1 covers 8 bases. The length of the CDR3 is 13 residues. Trimming removed 2 bases from V and 11 bases from J; junction bases left unmatched: 7. The germline gives CDR1 LNHDA, CDR2 SQIVND (reference sequence). The CDR3 region has the DNA TGTGCCAGTAGTATATCTCGGACAGGGACGGCTTTCTTT. It is translated as CASSISRTGTAFF. Full variable domain (missing parts from reference TRBV19 and TRBJ1-1): DGGITQSPKYLFRKEGQNVTLSCEQNLNHDAMYWYRQDPGQGLRLIYYSQIVNDFQKGDIAEGYSVSREKKESFPLTVTSAQKNPTAFYLCASSISRTGTAFFGQGTRLTVV.

This chain links TRBV5-6 with TRBJ1-1; no clear D. With 0 bases removed from V and 0 bases from J, the gap between germline ends came to 9 bases. Germline loops: CDR1 SGHDT, CDR2 YYEEEE. The CDR3 contains 15 residues. The CDR3 here is CASSLGWQMNTEAFF. CDR3 bases: TGTGCCAGCAGCTTGGGGTGGCAGATGAACACTGAAGCTTTCTTT.

The genes are TRBV24-1 and TRBJ1-5; 7 bases are shared with TRBD1. The CDR3 runs to 16 residues. Germline V gene sequence: CDR1 KGHDR, CDR2 SFDVKD. Losses at the gene ends were 0 bases for V and 6 bases for J; bases not matched to a gene: 7. CDR3 DNA: TGTGCCACCAGTGATTTGCGAGGGGGCTCGGGTCAGCCCCAGCATTTT. It yields the protein CATSDLRGGSGQPQHF.

This clone was recorded a few times. The V call is TRBV3-1 (or the pseudogene TRBV3-2), the J call TRBJ2-3; 11 bases are shared with TRBD2. Germline lookup yields CDR1 LGHDT and CDR2 YNNKEL (reference sequence). V was clipped by 4 bases and J by 3 bases; unmatched bases: 6. This CDR3 spans 16 amino acids. DNA of the CDR3: TGTGCCAGCAGCCGCCGACTAGCGGGGAAAACAGATACGCAGTATTTT. Residues: CASSRRLAGKTDTQYF.